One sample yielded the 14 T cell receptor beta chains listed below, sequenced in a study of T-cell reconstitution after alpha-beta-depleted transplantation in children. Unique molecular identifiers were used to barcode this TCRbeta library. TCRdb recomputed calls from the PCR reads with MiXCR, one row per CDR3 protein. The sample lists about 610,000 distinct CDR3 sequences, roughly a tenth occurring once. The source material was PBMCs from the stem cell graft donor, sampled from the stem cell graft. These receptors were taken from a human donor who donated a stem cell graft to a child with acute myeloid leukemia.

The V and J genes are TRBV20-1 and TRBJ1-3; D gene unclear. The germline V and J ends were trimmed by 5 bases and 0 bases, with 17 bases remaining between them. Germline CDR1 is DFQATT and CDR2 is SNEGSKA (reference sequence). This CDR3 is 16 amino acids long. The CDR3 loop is CSAPEGGSSSGNTIYF. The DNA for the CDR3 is TGCAGTGCTCCCGAGGGAGGGAGTTCCTCTGGAAACACCATATATTTT.

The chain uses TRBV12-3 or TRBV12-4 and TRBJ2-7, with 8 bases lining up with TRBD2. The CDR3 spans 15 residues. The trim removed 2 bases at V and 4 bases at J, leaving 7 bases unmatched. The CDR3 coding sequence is TGTGCCAGCAGTTTACCTATTAGCGGGAATTACGAGCAGTACTTC. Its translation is CASSLPISGNYEQYF.

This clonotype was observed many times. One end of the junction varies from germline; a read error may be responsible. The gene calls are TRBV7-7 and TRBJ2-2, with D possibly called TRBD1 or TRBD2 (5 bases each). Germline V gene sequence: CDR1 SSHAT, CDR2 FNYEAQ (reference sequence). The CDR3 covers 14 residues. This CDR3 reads CASSLVGPTGELFF. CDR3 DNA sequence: TGTGCTAGCAGCTTAGTGGGACCCACCGGGGAGCTGTTTTTT.

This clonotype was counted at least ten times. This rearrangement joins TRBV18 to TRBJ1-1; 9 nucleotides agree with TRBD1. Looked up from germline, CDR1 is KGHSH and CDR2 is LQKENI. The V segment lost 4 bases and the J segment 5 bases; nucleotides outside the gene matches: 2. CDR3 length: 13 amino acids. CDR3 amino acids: CASSQTGGTEAFF. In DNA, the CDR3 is TGTGCCAGCTCACAGACAGGGGGGACTGAAGCTTTCTTT.

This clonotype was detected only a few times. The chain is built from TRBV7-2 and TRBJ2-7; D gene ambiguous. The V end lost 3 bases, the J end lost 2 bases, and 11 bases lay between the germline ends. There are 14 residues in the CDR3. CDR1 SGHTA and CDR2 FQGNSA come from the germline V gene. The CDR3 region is CASSLFRYPYEQYF. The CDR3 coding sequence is TGTGCCAGCAGCTTGTTCCGGTATCCCTACGAGCAGTACTTC. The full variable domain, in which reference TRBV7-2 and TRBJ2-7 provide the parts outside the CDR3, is GAGVSQSPSNKVTEKGKDVELRCDPISGHTALYWYRQSLGQGLEFLIYFQGNSAPDKSGLPSDRFSAERTGGSVSTLTIQRTQQEDSAVYLCASSLFRYPYEQYFGPGTRLTVT.

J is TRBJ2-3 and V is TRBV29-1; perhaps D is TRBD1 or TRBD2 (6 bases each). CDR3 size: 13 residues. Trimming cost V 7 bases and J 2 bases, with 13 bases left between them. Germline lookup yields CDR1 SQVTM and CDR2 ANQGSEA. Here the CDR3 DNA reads TGCAGCGCCAGGGGACTGTACACAGATACGCAGTATTTT. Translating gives CSARGLYTDTQYF.

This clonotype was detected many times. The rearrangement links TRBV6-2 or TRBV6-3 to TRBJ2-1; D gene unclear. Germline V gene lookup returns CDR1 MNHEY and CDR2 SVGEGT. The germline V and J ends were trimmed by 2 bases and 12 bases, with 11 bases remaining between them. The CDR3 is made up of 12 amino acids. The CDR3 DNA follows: TGTGCCAGCAGTTACATGGTGGACCTGCAGTTCTTC. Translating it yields CASSYMVDLQFF.

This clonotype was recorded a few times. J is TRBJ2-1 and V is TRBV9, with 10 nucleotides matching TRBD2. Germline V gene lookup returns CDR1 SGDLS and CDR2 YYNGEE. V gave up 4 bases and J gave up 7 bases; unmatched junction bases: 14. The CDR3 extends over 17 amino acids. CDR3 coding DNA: TGTGCCAGCAGCCTCCCGGCTCTAGCGGGAGAGGAGAATGAGCAGTTCTTC. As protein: CASSLPALAGEENEQFF.

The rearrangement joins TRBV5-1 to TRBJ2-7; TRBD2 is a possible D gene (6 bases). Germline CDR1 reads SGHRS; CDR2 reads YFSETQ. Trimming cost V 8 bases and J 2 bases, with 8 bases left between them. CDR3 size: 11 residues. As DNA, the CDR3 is TGCGCCAGGAGACTAGCCTACGAGCAGTACTTC. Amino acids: CARRLAYEQYF.

CDR3 sequence reads: CASSLDWDPYGYTF. The CDR3 bases are TGTGCCAGCAGCTTAGACTGGGACCCCTATGGCTACACCTTC. The chain is built from TRBV7-2 and TRBJ1-2, with a possible D match to TRBD1 (5 bases). CDR3 length equals 14 residues. V lost 1 base and J lost 4, with 10 bases in between. Germline V gene sequence: CDR1 SGHTA, CDR2 FQGNSA.

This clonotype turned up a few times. The CDR3 loop reads CASSYPHDLGTGGGDEQYF. The DNA of the CDR3 is TGTGCCAGCAGTTACCCCCATGACCTCGGGACAGGGGGCGGCGACGAGCAGTACTTC. V is TRBV6-5 and J is TRBJ2-7; 12 bases fit TRBD1. Unmatched junction bases numbered 16, after V lost 2 bases and J lost 5 bases. The germline gives CDR1 MNHEY, CDR2 SVGAGI. The CDR3 runs 19 residues.

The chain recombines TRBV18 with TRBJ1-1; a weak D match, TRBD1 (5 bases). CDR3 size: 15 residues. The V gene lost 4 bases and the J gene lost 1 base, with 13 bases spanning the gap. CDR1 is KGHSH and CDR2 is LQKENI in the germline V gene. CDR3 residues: CASSRETGGNTEAFF. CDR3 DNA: TGTGCCAGCTCACGAGAAACAGGCGGGAACACTGAAGCTTTCTTT.

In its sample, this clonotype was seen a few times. The CDR3 DNA follows: TGTGCCAGCAGACTCGGACAGGGTGGGAACACTGAAGCTTTCTTT. Its protein is CASRLGQGGNTEAFF. The V and J genes are TRBV12-3 or TRBV12-4 and TRBJ1-1; 8 bases align to TRBD1. This CDR3 has 15 residues. Unmatched junction bases numbered 7, after V lost 6 bases and J lost 1 base.

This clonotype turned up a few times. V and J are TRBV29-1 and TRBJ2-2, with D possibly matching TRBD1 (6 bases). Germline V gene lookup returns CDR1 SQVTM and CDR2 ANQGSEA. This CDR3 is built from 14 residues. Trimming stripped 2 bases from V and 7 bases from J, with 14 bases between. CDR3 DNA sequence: TGCAGCGTTGAAAGCGCAGGGGCGGTCGGGGAGCTGTTTTTT. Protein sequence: CSVESAGAVGELFF.